This T cell receptor beta chain was identified during a study of tumor-infiltrating lymphocytes in localized non-small cell lung cancer. Study as a whole: Each patient gave resected tumor and non-adjacent uninvolved lung tissue.

This CDR3 has 14 residues. Germline V gives CDR1 SQVTM, CDR2 ANQGSEA. V trimming: 7 bases; J trimming: 11 bases; junction bases outside the gene matches: 15. About this clone: Its antigen is still unknown.

General study points: Higher tumor T cell infiltration than in uninvolved lung was supported by TCRbeta sequencing.

Using immunoSEQ multiplex PCR, the repertoire was profiled, and TCRdb retains in-frame clones only, with some absent. The sample lists around 3,000 clones; over 60% were seen once. J is TRBJ2-5 and V is TRBV29-1; the match to TRBD1 covers 11 bases. The TCR originated in a human donor with non-small cell lung cancer. Sequenced: uninvolved lung tissue not adjacent to the tumor. The CDR3 region is CSAFGQGAVWEQYF. CDR3 nucleotide sequence: TGCAGCGCCTTCGGACAGGGGGCGGTTTGGGAGCAGTACTTC.